This T cell receptor (beta chain) was identified in a study of CD8 T cells in ankylosing spondylitis. Study-wide results and caveats: For ankylosing spondylitis blood, a TCR beta motif of 7 or 8 highly homologous variants appeared characteristic. In ankylosing spondylitis patients, matched synovial fluid reportedly showed significant enrichment of disease-linked clones. Clones linked to the disease showed a CD8+ phenotype. They occurred at relatively low frequencies in peripheral blood.

This clonotype has a count of ten or more. Its specificity is unknown. With molecular barcodes, quantitative 5'-RACE was used to make the TCR beta libraries. Via MiXCR, TCRdb re-called the 5' RACE reads, giving one row per CDR3 protein. The sample contains around 120,000 distinct CDR3 sequences, around 8.5% of which appear only once. This TCR came from a male donor with ankylosing spondylitis or in good health (not recorded which). Sequencing was carried out using blood, either unsorted or a sorted T cell fraction (not recorded which).

The CDR3 spells CASRLMGPETQYF. CDR3 nucleotide sequence: TGCGCCAGCCGTTTAATGGGGCCAGAGACCCAGTACTTC. The V gene is TRBV5-1, the J gene TRBJ2-5; D possibly corresponds to TRBD1 (5 bases). The CDR3 is made up of 13 amino acids. CDR1 is SGHRS and CDR2 is YFSETQ in the germline V gene. V lost 7 bases and J 4 bases, leaving 14 bases between the germline ends. The full variable domain, its missing parts supplied by reference TRBV5-1 and TRBJ2-5, is KAGVTQTPRYLIKTRGQQVTLSCSPISGHRSVSWYQQTPGQGLQFLFEYFSETQRNKGNFPGRFSGRQFSNSRSEMNVSTLELGDSALYLCASRLMGPETQYFGPGTRLLVL.